What follows are 9 T cell receptor beta chains derived from one specimen sequenced in a study of CD8 T cells in Susac syndrome (dated by TCRdb to the late 2010s). The library relied on the immunoSEQ multiplex PCR assay. RNA was extracted with the RNeasy kit and roughly 0.45 to 1 ug was reverse transcribed using random hexamers. Starting from the raw public reads, TCRdb applied fastp trimming at Q25, assembled clones with MiXCR and retained in-frame beta chains. Here each entry gathers all rows of one CDR3 protein and keeps the most common genes and DNA. The sample table shows around 270,000 distinct CDR3 sequences, and 85% are seen once. The top ten constitute around 0.22% of the sample. The specimen was CD8+ T cells from PBMCs. The receptor source for this set is a human donor with multiple sclerosis.

This clonotype was found a few times. V is TRBV7-2 and J is TRBJ1-5; unclear D gene. Germline V gene lookup returns CDR1 SGHTA and CDR2 FQGNSA. The CDR3 runs to 14 residues. V shed 5 bases and J shed 5 bases, with 13 bases lying between them. This chain's CDR3 is CASSHGPEDQPQHF. In DNA form, the CDR3 reads TGTGCCAGCAGCCACGGACCCGAGGATCAGCCCCAGCATTTT.

The rearrangement uses TRBV25-1 and TRBJ1-1; D is ambiguous. Germline CDR1 reads MGHDK; CDR2 reads SYGVNS. The CDR3 sequence is 13 residues long. Trimming shortened V by 5 bases and J by 3 bases, and 10 bases separated the two germline ends. For the CDR3, the DNA is TGTGCCAGCAGTCGGTGGTCGGACACTGAAGCTTTCTTT. It encodes CASSRWSDTEAFF.

V is TRBV6-5 and J is TRBJ2-7; 8 bases are a match to TRBD1. CDR3 length equals 14 residues. V shed 2 bases, J shed 4 bases, and the junction held 4 bases outside the gene matches. Germline loops: CDR1 MNHEY, CDR2 SVGAGI. CDR3 nucleotide sequence: TGTGCCAGCAGTTACATGCAGGGGGCTTACGAGCAGTACTTC. Translating it yields CASSYMQGAYEQYF.

This clonotype appeared a few times. V and J are TRBV28 and TRBJ2-7, with 8 nucleotides matching TRBD2. V lost 2 bases and J lost 5; bases outside the gene matches: 5. The CDR3 runs 14 residues. Germline V CDR1 and CDR2: MDHEN, SYDVKM. CDR3 loop: CASSLPGGPHEQYF. The CDR3 region has the DNA TGTGCCAGCAGTTTACCGGGAGGGCCCCACGAGCAGTACTTC. Complete variable domain (other parts from reference TRBV28 and TRBJ2-7): DVKVTQSSRYLVKRTGEKVFLECVQDMDHENMFWYRQDPGLGLRLIYFSYDVKMKEKGDIPEGYSVSREKKERFSLILESASTNQTSMYLCASSLPGGPHEQYFGPGTRLTVT.

This clonotype was seen a handful of times. V usage is TRBV6-5 and J usage is TRBJ1-1; perhaps TRBD1 as D (5 bases). The CDR3 has 15 residues. CDR1 is MNHEY and CDR2 is SVGAGI in the germline V gene. The V and J ends lost 2 bases and 3 bases respectively, with 13 bases between them. CDR3 in DNA: TGTGCCAGCAGTTACACGGCGAGGGGACACACTGAAGCTTTCTTT. Translating gives CASSYTARGHTEAFF.

This rearrangement joins TRBV15 to TRBJ1-2; tentative D call: TRBD1 (5 bases). The CDR3 is made up of 15 amino acids. Germline values: CDR1 LNHNV, CDR2 YYDKDF (reference sequence). Trimming took off 5 bases at V and 6 bases at J, with 19 bases between the two ends. Written as DNA, the CDR3 is TGTGCCACCAGCGGCGAAATAGTGGGGGACGATGGCTACACCTTC. Its translation is CATSGEIVGDDGYTF.

The genes are TRBV20-1 and TRBJ2-7; 14 bases map to TRBD2. This CDR3 region has 18 residues. Germline V CDR1 and CDR2: DFQATT, SNEGSKA (reference sequence). The junction had 10 bases not matched to a gene; V was cut back by 3 bases and J by 0 bases. The CDR3 DNA follows: TGCAGTGCTAGTTTCAGCGGACTAGCGGGAGGAATCTCCTACGAGCAGTACTTC. It specifies CSASFSGLAGGISYEQYF.

In DNA, the CDR3 is TGTGCCAGCAGCTTGGAGGCGGAAAACCCGCCCTACGAGCAGTACTTC. It is translated as CASSLEAENPPYEQYF. V and J are TRBV5-6 and TRBJ2-7, with D unclear. Between the trimmed V and J ends, which lost 0 bases and 2 bases, there was a span of 15 bases. Germline V CDR1 and CDR2: SGHDT, YYEEEE. The CDR3 contains 16 residues.

The J gene is TRBJ1-2, the V gene TRBV29-1; D remains ambiguous. Trimming left V 2 bases short and J 6 bases short, with 22 bases between. The CDR3 extends over 16 amino acids. The germline gives CDR1 SQVTM, CDR2 ANQGSEA. The CDR3 DNA follows: TGCAGCGTTGAACCCCTCGGTTTTGGCACGGATGATGGCTACACCTTC. Translation gives CSVEPLGFGTDDGYTF.